This T cell receptor beta chain comes out of a study of cytomegalovirus exposure and HLA in healthy donors. Study context: Later analysis reported that the 120 or so validation repertoires shared the platform of the approximately 690 first-cohort repertoires. Overall study findings and caveats: Investigators reported 164 TCR beta chains as tied to cytomegalovirus.

Assay: immunoSEQ multiplex PCR; the TCRdb copy retains only in-frame clones and omits some. The sample has approximately 150,000 clones; less than 95% are singletons. Comment on this clone: Its matching antigen is unknown.

The trim removed 0 bases at V and 7 bases at J, leaving 4 bases unmatched. The germline V gene encodes CDR1 SGHAT and CDR2 FQNNGV. The CDR3 loop spans 15 amino acids. The chain combines TRBV11-2 with TRBJ2-1, with TRBD2 matching 9 bases. The sample comprised PBMCs. The receptor's source is a woman under 30 in good health and CMV-seropositive. DNA of the CDR3: TGTGCCAGCAGCTTAGAGGGGAGCGGGAGGAATGAGCAGTTCTTC. Its protein is CASSLEGSGRNEQFF.